This T cell receptor (beta chain) was captured in a study of shared clonotypes between healthy human individuals. Study observations and caveats: Sampling was confined to blood; repertoires within tissues likely differ.

A remark on this clone: What it binds is unknown.

Replicate PCRs for unsorted PBMC used 250 to 300 ng DNA (about 27,000 T cell genomes). Original processing notes: Junction-only immunoSEQ data arrived without quality scores, meaning filtering differed. Clones were read by immunoSEQ multiplex PCR, and TCRdb kept only the in-frame ones, dropping some. The V and J calls and clone size are taken from that table; D and trimming were inferred from the DNA. The sample yields fewer than 700,000 clones, around three quarters seen once. The receptor comes from a woman aged 40 to 50 in good health. Some clones in this sample may be carry-over from other donors' samples. Material: PBMCs.

The CDR3 coding sequence is TGTGCCAGCAGTTACGCATGGGGGGAGACCCAGTACTTC. Protein sequence: CASSYAWGETQYF. The chain links TRBV6-6 to TRBJ2-5; tentatively, D is TRBD1 or TRBD2 (5 bases each). V was shortened by 2 bases and J by 5 bases, with 9 bases between the two germline ends. The CDR3 covers 13 residues. The V gene's germline CDR1 is MNHNY and CDR2 SVGAGI (reference sequence).